This T cell receptor (beta chain) was identified during a study of T cell repertoires in cytomegalovirus infection. Study summary: Public TCR beta signatures indicated both CMV infection and matching HLA type.

MiXCR was run by TCRdb on the reads, yielding one entry per CDR3 protein. The table lists about 830,000 distinct CDR3 sequences, around a third of them singletons. As for this clonotype: The antigen remains undetermined.

The CDR3 has 15 residues. Trimming pared 0 bases from V and 4 bases from J, leaving 14 bases between. Looked up from germline, CDR1 is SGHRS and CDR2 is YFSETQ. The chain joins TRBV5-1 to TRBJ2-7; D is unclear. Sequenced here: cultured CD8+ T cells from PBMCs, sampled from culture after CMV antigen stimulation. This clonotype was sampled from a human donor in good health (CMV status not recorded). Some clones in this sample may be carry-over from other donors' samples. The CDR3 protein is CASSLDTTKKYEQYF. In nucleotides, the CDR3 is TGCGCCAGCAGCTTGGACACGACAAAGAAGTACGAGCAGTACTTC.